This T cell receptor beta chain derives from a study of early T cells in non-severe SARS-CoV-2 infection. Across the study: Chains were not paired, and sequencing was done on bulk RNA from unsorted whole blood.

Study observations and caveats: Private and CD4 specificities were missed by VDJdb matching, skewed to anti-spike CD8.

Attached unique molecular identifiers marked individual cDNA molecules. MiXCR was run by TCRdb on the 5' RACE reads, yielding one entry per CDR3 protein. The sample lists 100,000 to 150,000 distinct CDR3 sequences; about 15% were seen once. Germline V gene sequence: CDR1 MNHNS, CDR2 SASEGT. This CDR3 has 14 amino acids. The V segment lost 8 bases and the J segment 5 bases; nucleotides outside the gene matches: 7. This clonotype turned up a few times. Its antigen is not known. This clonotype was obtained from an adult who was a healthcare worker with PCR-confirmed SARS-CoV-2 infection or an uninfected control (not recorded which). Sequencing used whole blood. The chain is built from TRBV6-1 and TRBJ2-1, with 9 nucleotides matching TRBD1. CDR3 bases: TGTGCCAGCTGCATAAGGACAGGGGACAATGAGCAGTTCTTC. Its protein product is CASCIRTGDNEQFF.